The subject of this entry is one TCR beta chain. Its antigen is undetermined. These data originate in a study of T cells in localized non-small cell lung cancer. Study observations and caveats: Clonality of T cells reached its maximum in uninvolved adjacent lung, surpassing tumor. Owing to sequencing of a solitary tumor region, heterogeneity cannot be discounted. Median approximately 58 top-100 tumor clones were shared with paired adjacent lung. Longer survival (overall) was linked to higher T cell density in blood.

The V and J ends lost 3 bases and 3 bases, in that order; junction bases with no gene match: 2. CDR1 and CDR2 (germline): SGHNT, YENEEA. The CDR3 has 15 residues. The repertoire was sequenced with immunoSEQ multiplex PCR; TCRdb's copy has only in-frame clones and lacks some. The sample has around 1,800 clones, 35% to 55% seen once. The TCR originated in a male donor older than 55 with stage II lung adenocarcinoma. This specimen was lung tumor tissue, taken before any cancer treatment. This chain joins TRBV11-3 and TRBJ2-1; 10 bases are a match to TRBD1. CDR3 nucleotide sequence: TGTGCCAGCAGCTTGGGGACAGGGGTCTACAATGAGCAGTTCTTC. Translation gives CASSLGTGVYNEQFF.